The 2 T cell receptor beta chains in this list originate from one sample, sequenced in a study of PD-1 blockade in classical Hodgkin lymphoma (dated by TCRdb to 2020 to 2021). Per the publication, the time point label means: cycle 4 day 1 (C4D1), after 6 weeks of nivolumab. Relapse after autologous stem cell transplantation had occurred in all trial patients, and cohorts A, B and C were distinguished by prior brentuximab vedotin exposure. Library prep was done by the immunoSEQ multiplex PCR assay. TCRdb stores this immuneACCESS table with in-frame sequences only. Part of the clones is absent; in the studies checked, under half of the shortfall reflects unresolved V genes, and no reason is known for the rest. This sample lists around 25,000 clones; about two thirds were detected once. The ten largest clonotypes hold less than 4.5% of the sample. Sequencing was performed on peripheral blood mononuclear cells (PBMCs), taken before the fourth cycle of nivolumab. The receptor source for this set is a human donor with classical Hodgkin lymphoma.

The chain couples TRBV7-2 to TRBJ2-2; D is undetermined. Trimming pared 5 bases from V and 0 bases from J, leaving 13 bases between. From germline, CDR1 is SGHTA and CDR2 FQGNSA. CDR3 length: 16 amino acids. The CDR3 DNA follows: TGTGCCAGCAGCCCCAGCCGGGCCGCGAACACCGGGGAGCTGTTTTTT. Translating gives CASSPSRAANTGELFF.

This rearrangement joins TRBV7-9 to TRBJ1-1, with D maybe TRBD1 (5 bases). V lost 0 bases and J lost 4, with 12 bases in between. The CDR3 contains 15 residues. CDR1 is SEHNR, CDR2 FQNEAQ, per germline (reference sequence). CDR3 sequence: CASSLAGGGGTEAFF. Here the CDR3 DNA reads TGTGCCAGCAGCTTAGCGGGGGGAGGTGGCACTGAAGCTTTCTTT.